Below are 19 T cell receptor beta chains sequenced from a single sample in a study of identical twins. TCRdb re-derived calls from the 5' RACE reads in MiXCR, one entry per CDR3 protein. This table holds fewer than 800,000 distinct CDR3 sequences, under 8.5% found once. The data also belong to a second study, concerning yellow fever vaccine responses in identical twins.

Source material: PBMCs. The receptors derive from a young woman in good health.

The CDR3 nucleotides read TGTGCCATCAGCCAGGACCCCAATCAGCCCCAGCATTTT. Translating it yields CAISQDPNQPQHF. This chain uses TRBV10-3 with TRBJ1-5; no clear D. This CDR3 has 13 amino acids. Germline assignment: CDR1 ENHRY and CDR2 SYGVKD. V lost 6 bases and J 3 bases, leaving 9 bases between the germline ends.

This clonotype appeared a few times. The V gene is TRBV16, the J gene TRBJ2-6; the D is unclear. The germline V and J ends were trimmed by 4 bases and 4 bases, with 8 bases remaining between them. Germline V CDR1 and CDR2: KGHSY, FQNENV. The CDR3 has 14 amino acids. The CDR3 protein is CASSPSIGANVLTF. For the CDR3, the DNA is TGTGCCAGCAGCCCCTCCATCGGGGCCAACGTCCTGACTTTC.

V is TRBV12-3 or TRBV12-4 and J is TRBJ2-3; D call uncertain. The V and J ends lost 3 bases and 7 bases respectively, with 20 bases between them. The CDR3 is 16 residues long. DNA of the CDR3: TGTGCCAGCAGTTTGGGTACATATACTTTAGTGAATACGCAGTATTTT. This sequence encodes CASSLGTYTLVNTQYF.

This clonotype was seen repeatedly, ten times or more. The V call is TRBV28, the J call TRBJ1-2, with D possibly matching TRBD1 (5 bases). V lost 6 bases and J lost 2, with 16 bases in between. The CDR3 has 15 amino acids. CDR1 and CDR2 (germline): MDHEN, SYDVKM. CDR3 sequence (DNA): TGTGCCAGCAGCCTTTACGAGGGACTCAACTATGGCTACACCTTC. Protein product: CASSLYEGLNYGYTF.

The chain links TRBV20-1 to TRBJ2-5, with D possibly matching TRBD2 (6 bases). From germline, CDR1 is DFQATT and CDR2 SNEGSKA (reference sequence). Trimming stripped 0 bases from V and 5 bases from J, with 13 bases between. This CDR3 comprises 14 residues. The CDR3 spells CSARDPTSGETQYF. CDR3 nucleotide sequence: TGCAGTGCTAGAGATCCGACTAGTGGGGAGACCCAGTACTTC.

This clonotype came up many times. V and J are TRBV12-3 or TRBV12-4 and TRBJ1-4; D gene unclear. V was trimmed by 0 bases and J by 4 bases, leaving 12 bases between them. This CDR3 has 16 residues. The CDR3 region is CASSLARLGLNEKLFF. In DNA form, the CDR3 reads TGTGCCAGCAGTTTAGCGCGGTTGGGCCTTAATGAAAAACTGTTTTTT.

In its sample, this clonotype was seen many times. CDR3 sequence (DNA): TGCAGTGCTAGCGACCCTTCAAAGGGGGGTAAGAATGAGCAGTTCTTC. Its translation: CSASDPSKGGKNEQFF. This chain uses TRBV20-1 with TRBJ2-1; D possibly uses TRBD1 or TRBD2 (6 bases each). Germline V gene lookup returns CDR1 DFQATT and CDR2 SNEGSKA (reference sequence). The germline V and J ends were trimmed by 3 bases and 7 bases, with 22 bases remaining between them. There are 16 residues in the CDR3.

The genes are TRBV5-1 and TRBJ2-5; no firm D call. V was trimmed by 4 bases and J by 5 bases, leaving 12 bases between them. The CDR3 is made up of 13 amino acids. Germline V gives CDR1 SGHRS, CDR2 YFSETQ. This CDR3 is CASSPRPPETQYF. CDR3 nucleotides: TGCGCCAGCAGCCCAAGACCTCCGGAGACCCAGTACTTC.

The rearrangement links TRBV5-1 to TRBJ1-1; 8 positions match TRBD1. Germline V gene data show CDR1 as SGHRS and CDR2 as YFSETQ. The CDR3 has 15 amino acids. Trimming removed 5 bases from V and 3 bases from J; junction bases left unmatched: 9. The CDR3 DNA follows: TGCGCCAGCAGTCATCAGGGGGCAGGGGACACTGAAGCTTTCTTT. Encoded protein: CASSHQGAGDTEAFF.

In this sample, this clonotype turned up a few times. The chain recombines TRBV7-9 with TRBJ2-3, with 10 nucleotides matching TRBD2. With V trimmed by 3 bases and J by 5 bases, 8 bases remained unmatched. This CDR3 comprises 16 residues. CDR1 is SEHNR, CDR2 FQNEAQ, per germline (reference sequence). CDR3 in amino acids: CASSFPPLAGLDTQYF. The CDR3 coding sequence is TGTGCCAGCAGCTTCCCACCACTAGCGGGACTAGATACGCAGTATTTT. Variable domain in full (rest from reference TRBV7-9 and TRBJ2-3): DTGVSQNPRHKITKRGQNVTFRCDPISEHNRLYWYRQTLGQGPEFLTYFQNEAQLEKSRLLSDRFSAERPKGSFSTLEIQRTEQGDSAMYLCASSFPPLAGLDTQYFGPGTRLTVL.

This clonotype occurred a few times. This chain links TRBV6-1 with TRBJ2-5; TRBD2 agrees at 9 bases. Per germline, CDR1 MNHNS and CDR2 SASEGT. The J segment lost 5 bases and the V segment lost 7 bases, leaving 11 bases of the junction unmatched. The CDR3 is made up of 15 amino acids. CDR3 in DNA: TGTGCCAGCAAAATTAGCGGGAGAGCCCTCGAGACCCAGTACTTC. Translation: CASKISGRALETQYF.

This clonotype came up a few times. CDR3 loop: CASSSQGESTDTQYF. CDR3 nucleotide sequence: TGTGCCAGCAGCTCTCAGGGGGAGAGCACAGATACGCAGTATTTT. The V call is TRBV7-3, the J call TRBJ2-3, with TRBD1 matching over 7 bases. Germline CDR1 is SGHTA and CDR2 is FQGTGA. V dropped 4 bases and J dropped 0; count of bases not matched to a gene: 4. The CDR3 extends over 15 amino acids.

Points on this clonotype: Relative to the germline gene, one junction end is altered; a read error may explain this. The V gene is TRBV7-6, the J gene TRBJ2-3; TRBD2 is a possible D gene (6 bases). Germline V gives CDR1 SGHVS, CDR2 FNYEAQ. The CDR3 totals 15 residues. The CDR3 DNA reads TGTGCCAGTAGCTCGCCTAGCGAGACGACAGATACGCAGTATTTT. It specifies CASSSPSETTDTQYF.

This clonotype appeared many times. The chain employs TRBV10-3 and TRBJ2-2, with TRBD1 matching over 9 bases. This CDR3 spans 16 amino acids. Germline V CDR1 and CDR2: ENHRY, SYGVKD. J was trimmed by 0 bases and V by 4 bases; bases with no gene match: 3. The CDR3 DNA follows: TGTGCCATCAGTGGAACAGGGGGCGCGAACACCGGGGAGCTGTTTTTT. Translated, it gives CAISGTGGANTGELFF.

This clonotype was recorded only once. The chain joins TRBV6-5 to TRBJ2-7, with TRBD1 matching 7 bases. V was pared by 4 bases and J by 4 bases, with 7 bases of the junction left unmatched. This CDR3 has 14 residues. Per germline, CDR1 MNHEY and CDR2 SVGAGI. DNA for the CDR3: TGTGCCAGCAGTTCGCCGGGACAGAAATACGAGCAGTACTTC. Translating it yields CASSSPGQKYEQYF.

V and J are TRBV3-1 and TRBJ2-1; perhaps TRBD2 as D (5 bases). The V end lost 0 bases, the J end lost 4 bases, and 10 bases lay between the germline ends. This CDR3 is built from 15 residues. CDR1 and CDR2 (germline): LGHDT, YNNKEL (reference sequence). As DNA, the CDR3 is TGTGCCAGCAGCCAAGACTTCGGGGAGTACAATGAGCAGTTCTTC. Translated: CASSQDFGEYNEQFF.

This sequence joins TRBV27 and TRBJ2-5; 9 bases are shared with TRBD2. J lost 2 bases, V lost 4 bases, and 11 bases had no gene match. The CDR3 has 17 amino acids. Germline V CDR1 and CDR2: MNHEY, SMNVEV (reference sequence). In DNA form, the CDR3 reads TGTGCCAGCAGTTCTATTCTTAGCGGGGGCGAACAAGAGACCCAGTACTTC. Encoded protein: CASSSILSGGEQETQYF.

This clonotype occurred a few times. V gene TRBV28 combines with J gene TRBJ1-1; weak D call: TRBD1 (6 bases). Germline loops: CDR1 MDHEN, CDR2 SYDVKM. CDR3 size: 14 residues. Trimming took off 5 bases at V and 5 bases at J, with 15 bases between the two ends. CDR3 sequence: CASSPPTGRTEAFF. Here the CDR3 DNA reads TGTGCCAGCAGTCCCCCTACAGGGAGGACTGAAGCTTTCTTT.

A few counts support this clonotype. This chain links TRBV6-5 with TRBJ1-4; D is uncertain. Trimming removed 0 bases at V and 5 bases at J, with 10 bases between. The CDR3 is 15 amino acids. Germline V gene lookup returns CDR1 MNHEY and CDR2 SVGAGI. Here the CDR3 reads CASSYSVSGNEKLFF. The CDR3 DNA reads as TGTGCCAGCAGTTACTCGGTCAGTGGAAATGAAAAACTGTTTTTT.